Shown below are 14 T cell receptor beta chains from a single sample sequenced in a study of T cell responses to AZD1222 COVID-19 vaccine. Profiling relied on immunoSEQ multiplex PCR, and the TCRdb table lists in-frame clones only, not all of them. The table includes around 160,000 clones, around 88% detected once. Material: peripheral blood, obtained on day 0 of AZD1222 vaccination. These receptors were obtained from an adult in good health.

This clone appeared a single time. The rearrangement links TRBV5-1 to TRBJ2-1; D is uncertain. This CDR3 contains 15 residues. The V gene lost 0 bases and the J gene lost 8 bases, with 15 bases spanning the gap. CDR1 is SGHRS, CDR2 YFSETQ, per germline. CDR3 nucleotides: TGCGCCAGCAGCTTGGAGTCGGCTCGTAGGGATGAGCAGTTCTTC. This codes for CASSLESARRDEQFF.

The rearrangement joins TRBV5-8 to TRBJ1-2, with 9 positions matching TRBD1. Germline V lookup: CDR1 SGHTS, CDR2 YDEGEE. V shed 7 bases, J shed 3 bases, and the junction held 7 bases outside the gene matches. The length of the CDR3 is 14 residues. The CDR3 here is CASPKGQGDYGYTF. DNA of the CDR3: TGTGCCAGCCCTAAGGGACAGGGCGACTATGGCTACACCTTC.

The CDR3 DNA follows: TGTGCCAGCAGCTTGGTTACCTTGATGAACACTGAAGCTTTCTTT. Amino acids: CASSLVTLMNTEAFF. The chain employs TRBV5-6 and TRBJ1-1; D is uncertain. V lost 0 bases to trimming and J lost 0 bases, with 9 bases between them. The CDR3 length is 15 residues. Germline loops: CDR1 SGHDT, CDR2 YYEEEE.

The chain carries TRBV14 and TRBJ2-3; D call uncertain. V lost 4 bases to trimming and J lost 3 bases, with 11 bases between them. This CDR3 is 14 amino acids long. Germline values: CDR1 SGHDN, CDR2 FVKESK. CDR3 in amino acids: CASSPEIGTDTQYF. The CDR3 nucleotides are TGTGCCAGCAGCCCGGAAATCGGGACAGATACGCAGTATTTT.

The DNA of the CDR3 is TGTGCCAGCAGTTCCCCGGGATTGGGCACTGAAGCTTTCTTT. Its translation: CASSSPGLGTEAFF. This chain links TRBV27 with TRBJ1-1, with D unclear. The germline gives CDR1 MNHEY, CDR2 SMNVEV (reference sequence). The CDR3 extends over 14 amino acids. V was pared by 4 bases and J by 4 bases, with 13 bases between.

In this sample, this clone turned up a few times. This chain connects TRBV7-2 to TRBJ1-1; tentative D call: TRBD1 (6 bases). Germline loops: CDR1 SGHTA, CDR2 FQGNSA. V was trimmed by 2 bases and J by 4 bases, leaving 14 bases between them. The CDR3 spans 15 residues. This chain's CDR3 is CASSLNRGGATEAFF. DNA of the CDR3: TGTGCCAGCAGCTTAAATAGGGGGGGGGCCACTGAAGCTTTCTTT.

CDR3 sequence (DNA): TGTGCCAGCAGCAAAGACTCCGGGGCATGTGAAGCTTTCTTT. Translating it yields CASSKDSGACEAFF. The genes are TRBV21-1 and TRBJ1-1. TRBV21-1 is recorded as a pseudogene. CDR3 length: 14 amino acids.

V usage is TRBV7-2 and J usage is TRBJ1-1; the D is unclear. The CDR3 consists of 12 residues. Trimming took 2 bases from V and 11 from J, leaving 12 bases between them. Germline CDR1 SGHTA, CDR2 FQGNSA. CDR3 nucleotides: TGTGCCAGCAGCTTATATGGTACATTCGCTTTCTTT. Translated: CASSLYGTFAFF.

The chain has TRBV24-1 and TRBJ1-2; 9 positions agree with TRBD1. From germline, CDR1 is KGHDR and CDR2 SFDVKD. The J segment lost 7 bases and the V segment lost 4 bases, leaving 9 bases of the junction unmatched. The CDR3 contains 15 residues. The CDR3 DNA is TGTGCCACCAGTGACCCGAACAGGGGGCGACGTGGCTACACCTTC. Its protein product is CATSDPNRGRRGYTF.

The genes are TRBV27 and TRBJ2-2, with D possibly being TRBD1 (6 bases). Germline V gene data show CDR1 as MNHEY and CDR2 as SMNVEV (reference sequence). This CDR3 contains 17 residues. The ends were cut back, 2 bases at V and 3 bases at J, with 16 bases in the middle. Here the CDR3 DNA reads TGTGCCAGCAGTTTAAAGTCGGGACATACCGACACCGGGGAGCTGTTTTTT. This encodes CASSLKSGHTDTGELFF.

This clone was detected only a few times. This chain uses TRBV28 with TRBJ1-2, with 7 bases matching TRBD1. There are 15 residues in the CDR3. Germline V gene data show CDR1 as MDHEN and CDR2 as SYDVKM. The junction had 11 bases not matched to a gene; V was cut back by 2 bases and J by 8 bases. The CDR3: CASSLLQGREAGYTF. The CDR3 DNA is TGTGCCAGCAGTTTACTACAGGGGAGGGAGGCAGGCTACACCTTC.

This clone was counted between two and nine times. The CDR3 DNA reads as TGTGCCAGCAGTGCAGGGGGCGCGAACACTGAAGCTTTCTTT. Translation: CASSAGGANTEAFF. V is TRBV6-4 and J is TRBJ1-1, with 8 bases matching TRBD1. The CDR3 has 14 amino acids. The junction had 2 bases not matched to a gene; V was cut back by 4 bases and J by 1 base. CDR1 and CDR2 (germline): MRHNA, SNTAGT.

This sequence joins TRBV7-2 and TRBJ2-2; D remains unclear. In germline, CDR1 is SGHTA, CDR2 FQGNSA. The CDR3 is 16 residues long. With 2 bases removed from V and 0 bases from J, the gap between germline ends came to 10 bases. The CDR3 is CASSLSGQTNTGELFF. In nucleotides, the CDR3 is TGTGCCAGCAGCTTATCTGGCCAGACGAACACCGGGGAGCTGTTTTTT. The whole variable domain, remainder taken from reference TRBV7-2 and TRBJ2-2, is GAGVSQSPSNKVTEKGKDVELRCDPISGHTALYWYRQSLGQGLEFLIYFQGNSAPDKSGLPSDRFSAERTGGSVSTLTIQRTQQEDSAVYLCASSLSGQTNTGELFFGEGSRLTVL.

This clone was seen only a few times. The CDR3 coding sequence is TGCGCCAGCAGCTTTTCGGGTGCGGCGAACACCGGGGAGCTGTTTTTT. It codes for CASSFSGAANTGELFF. The chain recombines TRBV5-1 with TRBJ2-2; D call uncertain. Looked up from germline, CDR1 is SGHRS and CDR2 is YFSETQ. V gave up 2 bases and J gave up 0 bases, with 11 bases separating them. The CDR3 extends over 16 amino acids.